This T cell receptor beta chain was captured by sequencing in a study of T cell responses to AZD1222 COVID-19 vaccine. Study context: Both about-4-week and about-12-week second-dose recipients were combined.

As regards this clone: Its target is not known.

Trimming stripped 4 bases from V and 5 bases from J, with 11 bases between. Germline V gene sequence: CDR1 SGHTA, CDR2 FQGNSA. The CDR3 loop spans 13 amino acids. General study results and limits: Increased Spike-specific TCR breadth and depth were observed after two AZD1222 doses. Clonal diversity may have been underestimated in mostly white British donors. As reported, nearly half of all spike-specific TCRs target variant regions that are unmutated.

TCRdb's copy holds only in-frame clones and misses some; the assay was immunoSEQ multiplex PCR. The sample lists 97,000 or so clones; 84% were seen once. The source of this sequence is an adult in good health. Sequenced here: peripheral blood, sampled on day 0 of AZD1222 vaccination. The V call is TRBV7-2, the J call TRBJ1-1; a possible D gene is TRBD1 (6 bases). The CDR3 protein is CASSYREGTEAFF. The CDR3 bases are TGTGCCAGCAGCTACAGGGAAGGGACTGAAGCTTTCTTT.